This T cell receptor beta chain was identified during a study of CD8+CD57+ T cells in acquired aplastic anemia. The overall study: Sorted cells (CD4+ and CD8+) yielded DNA amounts that averaged approximately 3.1 ug. Findings of the study overall: Between patients and controls, about 30 CD8+ CDR3 sequences were found in common.

CDR3 and TCR beta VDJ profiling relied on genomic DNA as the template. Each CDR3 protein is one row after TCRdb ran MiXCR on the reads. The sample holds some 150,000 distinct CDR3 sequences; under 55% are singletons and the top ten take about 1%. Note on this clonotype: Its antigen is still unknown.

Sequencing involved patients with CD8+CD57+ cell expansion previously shown by flow cytometry. Trimming took 0 bases from V and 7 from J, leaving 12 bases between them. This CDR3 contains 15 residues. CDR1 is SGHVS, CDR2 FNYEAQ, per germline. The chain is built from TRBV7-6 and TRBJ2-2, with D perhaps matching TRBD2 (6 bases). Sequences were obtained from sorted CD4+, CD8+, or CD8+CD57+ T cells (not recorded which) from PBMCs. This TCR was recovered from a human donor with aplastic anemia. CDR3 nucleotide sequence: TGTGCCAGCAGCTTAGCGGAGGGATTGGGCGGGGAGCTGTTTTTT. Its translation is CASSLAEGLGGELFF.